The present TCR beta chain was sequenced within a study of CD4 T cells in relation to SARS-CoV-2 and coronaviruses. Study information: After less than eleven days of antigen culture, PBMC TCR beta CDR3s were sequenced. Convalescent patients had median age about 37 years, range about 20 to 72.

This CDR3 spans 17 amino acids. The V and J ends lost 4 bases and 1 base respectively, with 16 bases between them. Looked up from germline, CDR1 is KGHDR and CDR2 is SFDVKD. Naive and memory CD4+ T cells were cultured with CEF, then survey-sequenced. Generated by immunoSEQ multiplex PCR, the TCRdb table keeps only in-frame clones and is missing some. The repertoire holds approximately 43,000 clones, about 80% seen once, with over 0.95% in the top ten. Sorted naive or memory CD4+ cells met CEF peptides for 9 to 11 days. This clone was observed a single time. The antigen is unknown. The receptor was isolated from an adult with COVID-19. The specimen sequenced was naive CD4+ T cells from PBMCs, cultured in vitro. As to subset: naive CD4+ T cells isolated by negative enrichment. V usage is TRBV24-1 and J usage is TRBJ2-1; no firm D call. The CDR3 sequence: CATSDHVDRSSYNEQFF. The CDR3 DNA is TGTGCCACCAGTGACCACGTCGATCGGAGTTCCTACAATGAGCAGTTCTTC.